This is a list of T cell receptor beta chains from one sample in a study of CD8+CD57+ T cells in acquired aplastic anemia. TCRdb reanalysed the reads using MiXCR and keeps one entry per CDR3 protein. Here the sample spans 310,000 or so distinct CDR3 sequences, 56% being singletons. Sequencing input: sorted CD4+, CD8+, or CD8+CD57+ T cells (not recorded which) from PBMCs. The receptors stem from a human donor with aplastic anemia. The CDR3 runs from the conserved cysteine through the conserved F or W. A row's size may be missing; if present it is once, few, many or a size class.

>-|TRBV19
CASSIRTGALTEAFF
>-|TRBV12-3/TRBV12-4
CASSPHRERETQYF
>-|TRBV5-8
CASSLARGHGHSPLHF
>many|TRBV10-3
CAISRASGRAGSTDTQYF
>-|TRBV14
CASSPGHPYEQYF
>-|TRBV20-1
CSARHREVGSYEQYF
>-|TRBV7-3
CASSLWGPGGGTDTQYF
>-|TRBV24-1
CATSDGGNTGELFF
>many|TRBV7-9
CASSFPNLIAVTYNEQFF
>-|TRBV7-2
CASSSGTSAEQFF
>-|TRBV25-1
CASSEWVSNQPQHF
>-|TRBV10-3
CAISGMLNTEAFF
>-|TRBV6-1
CASSEGRDTDTQYF
>few|TRBV6-5
CASSYSSPNGEQYF
>-|TRBV9
CASSFGTGWETQYF
>many|TRBV4-1
CASSQGGGRGPMNTEAFF
>-|TRBV5-1
CASSLATTDTQYF
>-|TRBV7-8
CASSLRGTTSYDSPLHF
>many|TRBV9
CASSVSGTVYEQYF
>-|TRBV7-2
CASSFGVDEQFF
>once|TRBV7-9
CASSSPDSYYGYTF
>few|TRBV2
CASEWAGNNEQFF
>-|TRBV7-8
CASSWGAGDTQYF
>-|TRBV5-6
CASSLLAGGDEQFF
>many|TRBV7-3
CASSPDANYGYTF
>-|TRBV20-1
CSARRTDTQYF
>-|TRBV5-8
CASSLRRALPDTQYF
>-|TRBV6-5
CASSEFGDPIPPLHF
>-|TRBV15
CATSREREGLVGELFF
>few|TRBV15
CATGTLPGNGYTF
>-|TRBV7-6
CASSSHPTTSGSTDTQYF
>few|TRBV29-1
CSVGGYEQYF
>-|TRBV7-9
CASSYSGGNYGYTF
>-|TRBV9
CASSVASGVDTQYF
>many|TRBV5-1
CASSLATSGRGETQYF
>many|TRBV24-1
CATSGRAGSYNEQFF
>-|TRBV9
CASSVDMGISQPQHF
>-|TRBV5-5
CASSLSQGTGELFF
>many|TRBV29-1
CSVAQVDYGYTF